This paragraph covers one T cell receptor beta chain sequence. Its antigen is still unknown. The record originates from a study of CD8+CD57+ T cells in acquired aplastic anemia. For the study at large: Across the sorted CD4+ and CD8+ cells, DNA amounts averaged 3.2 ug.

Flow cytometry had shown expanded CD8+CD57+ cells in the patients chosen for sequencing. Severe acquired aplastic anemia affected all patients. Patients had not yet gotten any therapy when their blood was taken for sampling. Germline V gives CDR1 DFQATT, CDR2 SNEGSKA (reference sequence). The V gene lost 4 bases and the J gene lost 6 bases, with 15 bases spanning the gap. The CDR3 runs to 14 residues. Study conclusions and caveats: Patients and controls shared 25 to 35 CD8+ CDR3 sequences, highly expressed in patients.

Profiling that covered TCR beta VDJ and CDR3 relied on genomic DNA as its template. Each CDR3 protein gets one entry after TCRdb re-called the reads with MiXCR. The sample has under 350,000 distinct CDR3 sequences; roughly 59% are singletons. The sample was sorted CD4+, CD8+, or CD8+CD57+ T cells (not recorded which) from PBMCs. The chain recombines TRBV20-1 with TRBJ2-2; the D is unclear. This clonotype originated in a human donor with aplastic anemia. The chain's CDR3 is CSAKSQTSAGELFF. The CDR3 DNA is TGCAGTGCTAAAAGCCAGACATCTGCCGGGGAGCTGTTTTTT.